The 27 T cell receptor beta chains reported below all come from one sample, sequenced in a study of CD4 T cells in relation to SARS-CoV-2 and coronaviruses. No antigen is known for these receptors. This table comes from immunoSEQ multiplex PCR, and its TCRdb copy is limited to in-frame clones, with some not included. The profile shows around 22,000 clones, roughly 73% of them singletons. The unexposed donors gave CD4+ T cells in about 2010-2019, prior to COVID-19. CD4+ T cells were isolated from the cells after 10 days of culture. Sequencing used CD4+ T cells from PBMCs, cultured in vitro. These receptor sequences come from a human donor in good health.

In DNA, the CDR3 is TGTGCCAGCAGTGGGGGTAGCGGGATCTCCTACGAGCAGTACTTC. Its translation is CASSGGSGISYEQYF. The chain carries TRBV2 and TRBJ2-7; 8 bases match TRBD2. This CDR3 spans 15 amino acids. Losses at the gene ends were 4 bases for V and 0 bases for J; bases not matched to a gene: 5. Germline V gene lookup returns CDR1 SNHLY and CDR2 FYNNEI. Variable domain in full (rest from reference TRBV2 and TRBJ2-7): EPEVTQTPSHQVTQMGQEVILRCVPISNHLYFYWYRQILGQKVEFLVSFYNNEISEKSEIFDDQFSVERPDGSNFTLKIRSTKLEDSAMYFCASSGGSGISYEQYFGPGTRLTVT.

The chain is built from TRBV5-1 and TRBJ2-7; TRBD1 matches 9 bases. The germline V gene has CDR1 SGHRS and CDR2 YFSETQ. This CDR3 contains 15 residues. V dropped 4 bases and J dropped 6; count of bases not matched to a gene: 11. Written as DNA, the CDR3 is TGCGCCAGCAGCCCCCCCGGGACAGGGACATCCGAGCAGTACTTC. Protein: CASSPPGTGTSEQYF.

V gene TRBV10-3 combines with J gene TRBJ1-2; D is undetermined. The CDR3 length is 15 residues. Germline CDR1 reads ENHRY; CDR2 reads SYGVKD. The V end lost 0 bases, the J end lost 2 bases, and 10 bases lay between the germline ends. The CDR3 protein is CAISESSGSNYGYTF. CDR3 DNA sequence: TGTGCCATCAGTGAGTCTAGTGGCAGCAACTATGGCTACACCTTC.

The genes are TRBV3-1 (or the pseudogene TRBV3-2) and TRBJ2-7, with D possibly being TRBD2 (6 bases). Deletions cut 4 bases from V and 1 base from J, with 11 bases between. This CDR3 spans 14 amino acids. Germline loops: CDR1 LGHDT, CDR2 YNNKEL (reference sequence). The CDR3 nucleotides read TGTGCCAGCAGCCTTTGGGACTTTTCCTACGAGCAGTACTTC. It specifies CASSLWDFSYEQYF.

The chain combines TRBV3-1 (or the pseudogene TRBV3-2) with TRBJ2-7; D unclear. Germline V CDR1 and CDR2: LGHDT, YNNKEL (reference sequence). The CDR3 loop spans 16 amino acids. The V gene lost 0 bases and the J gene lost 0 bases, with 12 bases spanning the gap. CDR3 protein: CASSQDSGATSYEQYF. CDR3 in DNA: TGTGCCAGCAGCCAAGATAGTGGAGCAACCTCCTACGAGCAGTACTTC.

This rearrangement joins TRBV5-4 to TRBJ1-1, with D hard to call. V lost 0 bases, J lost 5 bases, and 14 bases lay in between. The CDR3 spans 15 residues. The V gene's germline CDR1 is SGHNT and CDR2 YYREEE (reference sequence). The DNA for the CDR3 is TGTGCCAGCAGCTTGGTAGCACCCCGTGGAACTGAAGCTTTCTTT. Protein sequence: CASSLVAPRGTEAFF.

This rearrangement joins TRBV2 to TRBJ2-1, with D perhaps TRBD2 (5 bases). This CDR3 comprises 15 residues. Germline V CDR1 and CDR2: SNHLY, FYNNEI. V was shortened by 2 bases and J by 0 bases, with 8 bases between the two germline ends. This CDR3 is CASSEWGVSYNEQFF. The CDR3 DNA reads TGTGCCAGCAGTGAATGGGGAGTCTCCTACAATGAGCAGTTCTTC.

The gene calls are TRBV28 and TRBJ1-2; TRBD1 aligns across 9 bases. J gave up 5 bases and V 6 bases, and 10 bases lay outside the gene matches. The CDR3 has 15 amino acids. The germline gives CDR1 MDHEN, CDR2 SYDVKM. Here the CDR3 reads CASRSGQGKLYGYTF. CDR3 sequence (DNA): TGTGCCAGCAGATCCGGACAGGGGAAACTATATGGCTACACCTTC.

This clone showed up just a few times. The J gene is TRBJ2-2, the V gene TRBV6-5; D is possibly TRBD1 (6 bases). The length of the CDR3 is 14 residues. In germline, CDR1 is MNHEY, CDR2 SVGAGI. V lost 6 bases to trimming and J lost 4 bases, with 12 bases between them. The CDR3, as DNA: TGTGCCAGCAGCTGGACAGTGTTCACCGGGGAGCTGTTTTTT. Its protein product is CASSWTVFTGELFF.

This rearrangement joins TRBV6-1 to TRBJ2-5; TRBD2 matches 10 bases. V lost 3 bases, J lost 4 bases, and 8 bases stayed unmatched. The CDR3 contains 16 residues. Germline CDR1 reads MNHNS; CDR2 reads SASEGT. CDR3 sequence: CASSEVIAGGGETQYF. CDR3 in DNA: TGTGCCAGCAGTGAGGTAATAGCGGGAGGTGGAGAGACCCAGTACTTC.

V and J are TRBV5-4 and TRBJ2-3; 7 bases fit TRBD2. The V gene end was trimmed by 3 bases and the J gene end by 0 bases; junction bases not matched to a gene: 7. The CDR3 is 16 amino acids. CDR1 and CDR2 (germline): SGHNT, YYREEE (reference sequence). The DNA of the CDR3 is TGTGCCAGCAGCTCGAGAGCTAGCGGAAGCACAGATACGCAGTATTTT. Translating it yields CASSSRASGSTDTQYF.

The chain is built from TRBV11-2 and TRBJ1-2; D is perhaps TRBD1 (5 bases). CDR3 length: 15 amino acids. V dropped 1 base and J dropped 0 bases, with 9 bases sitting between them. Per germline, CDR1 SGHAT and CDR2 FQNNGV. The CDR3 sequence: CASSLVRGANYGYTF. The CDR3 DNA is TGTGCCAGCAGCTTAGTAAGGGGCGCTAACTATGGCTACACCTTC.

V is TRBV5-4 and J is TRBJ2-2; 10 bases agree with TRBD2. Germline loops: CDR1 SGHNT, CDR2 YYREEE (reference sequence). With 0 bases clipped from V and 4 bases from J, the junction kept 3 bases outside the gene matches. This CDR3 contains 16 residues. The chain's CDR3 is CASSLEASGSTGELFF. The DNA of the CDR3 is TGTGCCAGCAGCTTGGAGGCTAGCGGGAGCACCGGGGAGCTGTTTTTT.

This clone has just one count. The chain recombines TRBV19 with TRBJ2-7; 10 bases are a match to TRBD1. The CDR3 has 15 amino acids. V lost 3 bases, J lost 4 bases, and 6 bases stayed unmatched. Germline V lookup: CDR1 LNHDA, CDR2 SQIVND (reference sequence). CDR3 sequence (DNA): TGTGCCAGTAGTATTTCCGGGACAGGGGTATACGAGCAGTACTTC. Translated: CASSISGTGVYEQYF.

This clone was observed a few times. The chain employs TRBV2 and TRBJ2-1; no clear D. The CDR3 is 11 residues long. Germline loops: CDR1 SNHLY, CDR2 FYNNEI. V shed 3 bases and J shed 10 bases, with 7 bases lying between them. The CDR3 sequence is CASSDFKEQFF. CDR3 in DNA: TGTGCCAGCAGTGACTTCAAAGAGCAGTTCTTC.

The V gene is TRBV7-8, the J gene TRBJ1-2, with D possibly TRBD1 on 5 matching bases. From germline, CDR1 is SGHVS and CDR2 FQNEAQ. This CDR3 comprises 13 residues. Trimming pared 8 bases from V and 12 bases from J, leaving 22 bases between. CDR3 in amino acids: CASGHTGGERDTF. CDR3 bases: TGTGCCAGCGGCCATACGGGGGGGGAAAGAGACACCTTC.

The chain links TRBV2 to TRBJ2-2; 8 bases agree with TRBD1. The CDR3 consists of 15 residues. V trimming: 7 bases; J trimming: 0 bases; junction bases outside the gene matches: 4. Germline loops: CDR1 SNHLY, CDR2 FYNNEI. The CDR3, as DNA: TGTGCCAGCAAATTGGGACAGGCGAACACCGGGGAGCTGTTTTTT. It is translated as CASKLGQANTGELFF. The full variable domain, its missing parts supplied by reference TRBV2 and TRBJ2-2, is EPEVTQTPSHQVTQMGQEVILRCVPISNHLYFYWYRQILGQKVEFLVSFYNNEISEKSEIFDDQFSVERPDGSNFTLKIRSTKLEDSAMYFCASKLGQANTGELFFGEGSRLTVL.

V gene TRBV11-1 combines with J gene TRBJ1-1, with TRBD1 matching over 8 bases. This CDR3 has 15 amino acids. The junction had 13 bases not matched to a gene; V was cut back by 6 bases and J by 7 bases. CDR1 and CDR2 (germline): SGHAT, FQDESV (reference sequence). DNA of the CDR3: TGTGCCAGCAGAGTGGACAGGGACCTGACCGATGAAGCTTTCTTT. As protein: CASRVDRDLTDEAFF.

The chain has TRBV7-8 and TRBJ2-7; TRBD1 agrees at 10 bases. This CDR3 is 16 amino acids long. V shed 5 bases and J 2 bases; nucleotides not matched to a gene: 9. Germline V gives CDR1 SGHVS, CDR2 FQNEAQ. This CDR3 is CASSTGGGQGTYEQYF. DNA of the CDR3: TGTGCCAGCAGCACTGGAGGGGGACAGGGGACCTACGAGCAGTACTTC.

The V and J genes are TRBV12-5 and TRBJ2-3; tentative D call: TRBD2 (5 bases). Trimming left V 1 base short and J 2 bases short, with 22 bases between. CDR1 is LGHNT, CDR2 FRNRAP, per germline. The CDR3 contains 19 residues. The CDR3 coding sequence is TGTGCTAGTGGTTTGGCCGTTCGTGGGAGAGTCTTCCACACAGATACGCAGTATTTT. Translation gives CASGLAVRGRVFHTDTQYF.

The genes are TRBV5-6 and TRBJ1-6, with a possible D match to TRBD1 (5 bases). This CDR3 comprises 12 residues. V gave up 4 bases and J gave up 10 bases, with 9 bases separating them. Germline V gene lookup returns CDR1 SGHDT and CDR2 YYEEEE. Here the CDR3 DNA reads TGTGCCAGCAGCGCCGGGGGATCACCCCTCCACTTT. It yields the protein CASSAGGSPLHF.

The V and J genes are TRBV11-2 and TRBJ1-2; TRBD1 might be the D (6 bases). Trimming removed 5 bases at V and 2 bases at J, with 12 bases between. CDR3 length equals 14 residues. Germline lookup yields CDR1 SGHAT and CDR2 FQNNGV. This CDR3 reads CASSINRVNYGYTF. DNA for the CDR3: TGTGCCAGCAGCATAAACAGGGTGAACTATGGCTACACCTTC.

The DNA for the CDR3 is TGTGCCAGCAGCTTAGGGCGGCTGGAGGGCGGCTACACCTTC. The encoded protein is CASSLGRLEGGYTF. The chain joins TRBV7-8 to TRBJ1-2; D not resolved. In germline, CDR1 is SGHVS, CDR2 FQNEAQ. This CDR3 spans 14 amino acids. Trimming removed 1 base at V and 8 bases at J, with 14 bases between.

This sequence joins TRBV7-9 and TRBJ2-3, with TRBD2 matching over 8 bases. The J segment lost 6 bases and the V segment lost 1 base, leaving 6 bases of the junction unmatched. CDR3 length equals 15 residues. Germline lookup yields CDR1 SEHNR and CDR2 FQNEAQ (reference sequence). The CDR3 DNA is TGTGCCAGCAGCTTAGAGAGCGGGAGAGTGGATACGCAGTATTTT. Translating gives CASSLESGRVDTQYF.

V is TRBV30 and J is TRBJ2-1; TRBD2 is a possible D gene (5 bases). The CDR3 runs to 16 residues. V was shortened by 0 bases and J by 4 bases, with 16 bases between the two germline ends. Per the germline V gene, CDR1 is GTSNPN and CDR2 is SVGIG (reference sequence). The DNA for the CDR3 is TGTGCCTGGAGTGTACGGGGTCTAGACGGATACAATGAGCAGTTCTTC. Translated, it gives CAWSVRGLDGYNEQFF.

V usage is TRBV28 and J usage is TRBJ2-3; D is perhaps TRBD1 (5 bases). Germline V gene data show CDR1 as MDHEN and CDR2 as SYDVKM. This CDR3 has 14 amino acids. The V end was cut by 8 bases, the J end by 3 bases, with 15 bases between. The CDR3 sequence: CASGEFDSTDTQYF. As DNA, the CDR3 is TGTGCCAGCGGCGAGTTCGACAGTACAGATACGCAGTATTTT. Complete variable domain (other parts from reference TRBV28 and TRBJ2-3): DVKVTQSSRYLVKRTGEKVFLECVQDMDHENMFWYRQDPGLGLRLIYFSYDVKMKEKGDIPEGYSVSREKKERFSLILESASTNQTSMYLCASGEFDSTDTQYFGPGTRLTVL.

The chain joins TRBV24-1 to TRBJ2-1, with D tentatively TRBD1 (5 bases). The germline gives CDR1 KGHDR, CDR2 SFDVKD. Trimming took off 5 bases at V and 6 bases at J, with 22 bases between the two ends. The CDR3 consists of 17 residues. As DNA, the CDR3 is TGTGCCACCAGTGCTCCTCTGGCAGGGCCCTCAGCCAATGAGCAGTTCTTC. Amino acid sequence: CATSAPLAGPSANEQFF.